Listed below are T cell receptor beta chains from one sample, sequenced in a study of blood T cells in healthy people across ages. MiXCR, run by TCRdb on the 5' RACE reads, gives a single entry per CDR3 protein. The sample comprises over a million distinct CDR3 sequences, approximately 43% of which are singletons, and about 4.1% rests with the top ten. The sequenced material came from blood. These receptors came from a woman under 30 in good health. Each CDR3 is given with its conserved first and last residue. The D gene is left open where the match is weak. Only part of the rows carry a size: once, few, many, or a class if the clone is expanded.

TRBD1 TRBJ2-1 - TRBV6-4 TGTGCCAGCACCTGCAGGGGGCAAGTCAATGAGCAGTTCTTC CASTCRGQVNEQFF
TRBD2 TRBJ2-3 - TRBV7-9 TGTGCCAGCAGCGAGTTTGGGGCAGCGGGGATAGTAGGTACGCAGTATTTT CASSEFGAAGIVGTQYF
- TRBJ1-2 - TRBV6-5 TGTGCCAGCAGTTACCGGGCAGATGATGGCTACACCTTC CASSYRADDGYTF
- TRBJ2-5 few TRBV7-2 TGTGCCAGCAGCTTAGTTCACTTGGAGACCCAGTACTTC CASSLVHLETQYF
TRBD2 TRBJ2-7 - TRBV14 TGTGCCAGCAGCCAAGTTGCGGGAGGTTCGAATGAGCAGTACTTC CASSQVAGGSNEQYF
- TRBJ2-1 - TRBV7-9 TGTGCCTCAAAAACAGCTACCTCCTACAATGAGCAGTTCTTC CASKTATSYNEQFF
- TRBJ1-1 - TRBV12-3/TRBV12-4 TGTGCCAGCAGTTTTCAGGGCCCGGTCACTGAAGCTTTCTTT CASSFQGPVTEAFF
- TRBJ2-2 - TRBV5-1 TGCGCCAGCAGCTCCACCGGGGCGGACACCGGGGAGCTGTTTTTT CASSSTGADTGELFF
- TRBJ2-1 many TRBV4-3 TGCGCCAGCAGCCAAGCCGAACAAAGCAATGAGCAGTTCTTC CASSQAEQSNEQFF
- TRBJ2-7 many TRBV6-6 TGTGCCAGCAGTTATAGGGCAGATTACGAGCAGTACTTC CASSYRADYEQYF
- TRBJ1-1 few TRBV7-9 TGTGCCAGCAGCTCCAAAATGAACACTGAAGCTTTCTTT CASSSKMNTEAFF
- TRBJ2-1 - TRBV4-1 TGCGCCAGCAGCCAAGAATCTCGCTACCCCCACAATGAGCAGTTCTTC CASSQESRYPHNEQFF
TRBD2 TRBJ2-1 - TRBV4-1 TGCGCCAGCAGCCAAGATCGTGGAGCTAGCGGGAGCTACTACGAGCAGTTCTTC CASSQDRGASGSYYEQFF
- TRBJ1-6 - TRBV14 TGTGCCAGCAGCCAAGATCCTCTTGCAGGATACAATTCACCCCTCCACTTT CASSQDPLAGYNSPLHF
TRBD2 TRBJ2-1 - TRBV7-2 TGTGCCAGCAGCGCCCTAGCGGGTAACAATGAGCAGTTCTTC CASSALAGNNEQFF
- TRBJ2-2 - TRBV25-1 TGTGCCAGCAGTGAACAACTATCAAACACCGGGGAGCTGTTTTTT CASSEQLSNTGELFF
- TRBJ1-2 few TRBV7-9 TGTGCCAGCAGCTTAGCGGACAGAGGTTCGTGGGGCTACACCTTC CASSLADRGSWGYTF
- TRBJ1-1 - TRBV29-1 TGCAGTGGTAGGGGAGCGGACACTGAAGCTTTCTTT CSGRGADTEAFF
TRBD1 TRBJ2-1 - TRBV27 TGTGCCAGCAGTTTAGGCCAGGGGGTGGCATCCTACAATGAGCAGTTCTTC CASSLGQGVASYNEQFF
TRBD2 TRBJ2-5 once TRBV29-1 TGCAGCGTCAGACTAGCGGGAGGCGAGACCCAGTACTTC CSVRLAGGETQYF
- TRBJ2-5 few TRBV5-1 TGCGCCAGCAGCCAGCGGTCTCGGGAGACCCAGTACTTC CASSQRSRETQYF
TRBD1 TRBJ1-1 - TRBV25-1 TGTGCCAGCAGGACGCAGGGGGCCAGCACTGAAGCTTTCTTT CASRTQGASTEAFF
- TRBJ2-1 - TRBV20-1 TGCAGTGCTAGGCCAGCGGAGGGGGGATTTTACAATGAGCAGTTCTTC CSARPAEGGFYNEQFF
- TRBJ1-5 few TRBV30 TGTGCCTGGAGTCAGGGGCAGCATCAGCCCCAGCATTTT CAWSQGQHQPQHF
TRBD1 TRBJ2-7 few TRBV29-1 TGCAGCGTTGAAGTTGCGGACAGGCCTTCCTACGAGCAGTACTTC CSVEVADRPSYEQYF
- TRBJ1-2 - TRBV7-2 TGTGCCAGCAGCCCGAGGCGGCTCTACTATGGCTACACCTTC CASSPRRLYYGYTF
TRBD2 TRBJ2-3 - TRBV5-1 TGCGCCAGCAGCAATCCTAGCGGGATCACAGATACGCAGTATTTT CASSNPSGITDTQYF
- TRBJ1-4 once TRBV28 TGTGCCAGCAGTTTAAGGGGGAGGGTTGAAAAACTGTTTTTT CASSLRGRVEKLFF
- TRBJ2-7 few TRBV25-1 TGTGCCAGCAGTGCCGGGGGACTGTACGAGCAGTACTTC CASSAGGLYEQYF
TRBD1 TRBJ1-5 few TRBV7-2 TGTGCCAGCAGCTCTCGGGACAGGGGATATGAGCAGCCCCAGCATTTT CASSSRDRGYEQPQHF
- TRBJ2-4 - TRBV28 TGTGCCAGCAGTAATCGGGGCACAGGGGAGGACATTCAGTACTTC CASSNRGTGEDIQYF
- TRBJ1-2 - TRBV15 TGTGCCACCAGCAGAGCGAAGGGGATATATGGCTACACCTTC CATSRAKGIYGYTF
TRBD2 TRBJ2-1 once TRBV6-2/TRBV6-3 TGTGCCAGCAAGATATTAACTAGCGGGGGCCCGAGCTCCTACAATGAGCAGTTCTTC CASKILTSGGPSSYNEQFF
- TRBJ2-6 many TRBV20-1 TGCAGTGCTAGAGAGGTCCAAGGCTCCCACTCTGGGGCCAACGTCCTGACTTTC CSAREVQGSHSGANVLTF
TRBD1 TRBJ1-1 - TRBV12-3/TRBV12-4 TGTGCCAGCAGTAAGACAGGGGGAGTGACTGAAGCTTTCTTT CASSKTGGVTEAFF
- TRBJ2-3 - TRBV6-2/TRBV6-3 TGTGCCAGCAGGACGGGACTTCGCACAGATACGCAGTATTTT CASRTGLRTDTQYF
- TRBJ1-2 - TRBV12-3/TRBV12-4 TGTGCCACCTACCAGGGCTATGGCTACACCTTC CATYQGYGYTF
- TRBJ2-1 few TRBV5-1 TGCGCCAGCAGCTTGGAGGCGGTGAGTGGCTACAATGAGCAGTTCTTC CASSLEAVSGYNEQFF
- TRBJ1-5 - TRBV7-9 TGTGCCAGCAGCGCGACAGAATATAGCAATCAGCCCCAGCATTTT CASSATEYSNQPQHF
- TRBJ2-1 - TRBV10-3 TGTGCCATCGCGAACGCAGAGACCGGCAATAAGCAGTTCTTC CAIANAETGNKQFF
TRBD1 TRBJ1-1 - TRBV11-2 TGTGCCAGCAGCCCCCTCAGGGGGAGGGGGAACACTGAAGCTTTCTTT CASSPLRGRGNTEAFF
- TRBJ2-3 few TRBV19 TGTGCCAGTAGTCCCTGGTCAGGAGATACGCAGTATTTT CASSPWSGDTQYF
- TRBJ2-1 - TRBV18 TGTGCCAGCTCACCATTGGGGCAGGGAAAAAGCAATGAGCAGTTCTTC CASSPLGQGKSNEQFF
- TRBJ2-3 few TRBV21-1 TGTGCCAGCAGCAACGTGATAATCAGGGAGAAGAGTACGCAGTATTTT CASSNVIIREKSTQYF
- TRBJ2-7 - TRBV5-6 TGTGCCAGCAGCCGCTTCGACTCAAGCGAGCAGTACTTC CASSRFDSSEQYF
TRBD1 TRBJ2-2 - TRBV12-3/TRBV12-4 TGTGCCAGCAGATACCACAGGGGGTCGGACACCGGGGAGCTGTTTTTT CASRYHRGSDTGELFF